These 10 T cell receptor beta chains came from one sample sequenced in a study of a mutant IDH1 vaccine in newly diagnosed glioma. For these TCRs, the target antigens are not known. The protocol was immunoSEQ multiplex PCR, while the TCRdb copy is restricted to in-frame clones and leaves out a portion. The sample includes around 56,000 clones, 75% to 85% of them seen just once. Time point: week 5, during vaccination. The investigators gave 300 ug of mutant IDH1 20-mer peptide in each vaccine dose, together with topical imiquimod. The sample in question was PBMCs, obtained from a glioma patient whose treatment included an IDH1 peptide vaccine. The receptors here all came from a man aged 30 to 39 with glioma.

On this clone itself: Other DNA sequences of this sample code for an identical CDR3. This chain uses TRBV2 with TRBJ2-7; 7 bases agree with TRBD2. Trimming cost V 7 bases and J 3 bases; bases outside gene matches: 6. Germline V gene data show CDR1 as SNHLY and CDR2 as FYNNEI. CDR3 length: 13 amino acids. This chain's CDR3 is CASNPGGVYEQYF. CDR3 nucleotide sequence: TGTGCCAGCAACCCGGGGGGAGTCTACGAGCAGTACTTC. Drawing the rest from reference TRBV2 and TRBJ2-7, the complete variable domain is EPEVTQTPSHQVTQMGQEVILRCVPISNHLYFYWYRQILGQKVEFLVSFYNNEISEKSEIFDDQFSVERPDGSNFTLKIRSTKLEDSAMYFCASNPGGVYEQYFGPGTRLTVT.

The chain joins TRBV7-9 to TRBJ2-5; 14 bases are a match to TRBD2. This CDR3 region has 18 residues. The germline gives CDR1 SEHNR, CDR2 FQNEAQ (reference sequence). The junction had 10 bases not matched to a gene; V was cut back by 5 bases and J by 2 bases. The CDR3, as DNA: TGTGCCAGCAGCGGAGTTGGGACTAGCGGGGGAAGGCAAGAGACCCAGTACTTC. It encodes CASSGVGTSGGRQETQYF.

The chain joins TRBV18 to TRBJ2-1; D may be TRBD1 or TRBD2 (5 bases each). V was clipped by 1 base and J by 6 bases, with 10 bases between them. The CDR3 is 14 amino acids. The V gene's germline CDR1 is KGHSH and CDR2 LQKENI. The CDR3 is CASSPRDDGNEQFF. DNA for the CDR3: TGTGCCAGCTCACCACGGGACGACGGCAATGAGCAGTTCTTC.

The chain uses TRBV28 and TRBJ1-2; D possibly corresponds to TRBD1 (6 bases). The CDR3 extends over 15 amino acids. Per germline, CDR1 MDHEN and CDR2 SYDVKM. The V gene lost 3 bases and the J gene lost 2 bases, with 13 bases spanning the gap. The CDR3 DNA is TGTGCCAGCAGTTTGTTTCGGCAGGGGAACTATGGCTACACCTTC. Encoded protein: CASSLFRQGNYGYTF.

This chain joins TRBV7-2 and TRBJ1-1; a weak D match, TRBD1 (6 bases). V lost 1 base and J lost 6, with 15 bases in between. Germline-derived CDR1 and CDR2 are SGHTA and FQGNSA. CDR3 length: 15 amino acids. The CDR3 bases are TGTGCCAGCAGCTTAGGACAGGCCCGCATATCTGAAGCTTTCTTT. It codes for CASSLGQARISEAFF.

CDR3 sequence (DNA): TGTGCCAGCAGCTTGGAGGGAGCGGCTGGGGGTGAAAAACTGTTTTTT. Encoded protein: CASSLEGAAGGEKLFF. The genes are TRBV5-6 and TRBJ1-4; tentatively, D is TRBD1 (5 bases). Germline CDR1 and CDR2: SGHDT and YYEEEE. The CDR3 is 16 amino acids. Trimming stripped 0 bases from V and 7 bases from J, with 16 bases between.

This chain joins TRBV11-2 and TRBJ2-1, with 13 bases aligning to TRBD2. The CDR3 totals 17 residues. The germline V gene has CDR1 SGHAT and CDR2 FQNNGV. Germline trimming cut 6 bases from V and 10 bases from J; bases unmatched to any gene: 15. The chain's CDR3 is CASSSTTSGGPAGEQFF. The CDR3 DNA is TGTGCCAGCAGTTCAACGACTAGCGGGGGGCCAGCTGGCGAGCAGTTCTTC.

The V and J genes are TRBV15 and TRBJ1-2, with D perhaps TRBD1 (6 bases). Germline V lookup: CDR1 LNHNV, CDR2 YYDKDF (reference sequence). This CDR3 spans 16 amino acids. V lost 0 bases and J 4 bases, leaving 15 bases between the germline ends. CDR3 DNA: TGTGCCACCAGCAGAGATCGAGGCAGGGGAGGCTATGGCTACACCTTC. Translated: CATSRDRGRGGYGYTF. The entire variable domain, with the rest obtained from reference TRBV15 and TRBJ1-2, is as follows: DAMVIQNPRYQVTQFGKPVTLSCSQTLNHNVMYWYQQKSSQAPKLLFHYYDKDFNNEADTPDNFQSRRPNTSFCFLDIRSPGLGDTAMYLCATSRDRGRGGYGYTFGSGTRLTVV.

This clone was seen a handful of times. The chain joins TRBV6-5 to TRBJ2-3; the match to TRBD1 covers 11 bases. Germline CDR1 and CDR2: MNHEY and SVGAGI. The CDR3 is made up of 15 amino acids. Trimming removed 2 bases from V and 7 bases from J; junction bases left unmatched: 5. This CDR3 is CASSYGGTGGNTQYF. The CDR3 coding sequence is TGTGCCAGCAGTTACGGCGGGACAGGGGGAAATACGCAGTATTTT.

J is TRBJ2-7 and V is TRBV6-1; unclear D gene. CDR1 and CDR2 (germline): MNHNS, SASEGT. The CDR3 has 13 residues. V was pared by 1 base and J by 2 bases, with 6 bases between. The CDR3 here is CASSEVGAYEQYF. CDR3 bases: TGTGCCAGCAGTGAAGTTGGGGCCTACGAGCAGTACTTC.